This is a list of T cell receptor beta chains from one sample in a study of OX40 agonist ivuxolimab in advanced cancers. Data came from immunoSEQ multiplex PCR; TCRdb stores just in-frame clones and leaves some out. The sample includes around 3,600 clones, around 78% of them seen just once. The sequencing here drew on CD4+ or CD8+ T cells sorted from blood, taken in a trial of the OX40 agonist ivuxolimab. The receptors derive from an adult with an advanced solid tumor such as melanoma, head and neck, liver or kidney cancer. Both conserved end residues are part of each CDR3. D genes are given only for firm matches. Not every row has a clone size; where given, it reads once, few, many or a size class.

size,length,D,V,J,DNA,CDR3
-,16,-,TRBV7-2,TRBJ2-3,TGTGCCAGCAGCTTAGCGCTGGCGGGAAGCACAGATACGCAGTATTTT,CASSLALAGSTDTQYF
-,14,-,TRBV9,TRBJ2-7,TGTGCCAGCAGCGGAAGACAGGCAGGCAACGAGCAGTACTTC,CASSGRQAGNEQYF
-,16,-,TRBV7-9,TRBJ2-1,TGTGCCAGCAGCTTAGTTCTGACAGGCCCGTACAATGAGCAGTTCTTC,CASSLVLTGPYNEQFF
-,13,-,TRBV2,TRBJ2-5,TGTGCCAGCGGGGTGACATCATGGGAGACCCAGTACTTC,CASGVTSWETQYF
-,17,-,TRBV13,TRBJ1-4,TGTGCCAGCAGCCCGAGGGCCTCCAGGCCCACTAATGAAAAACTGTTTTTT,CASSPRASRPTNEKLFF
-,14,-,TRBV13,TRBJ1-1,TGTGCCAGCAGTCTTACAGGGTGGAACACTGAAGCTTTCTTT,CASSLTGWNTEAFF
-,13,-,TRBV27,TRBJ1-5,TGTGCCAGCAGTTTCGCACAGTGGGAGCCCCAGCATTTT,CASSFAQWEPQHF
-,15,-,TRBV4-3,TRBJ1-4,TGCGCCAGCAGCCAAGCAAGAGGGGCTCGGGAAAAACTGTTTTTT,CASSQARGAREKLFF
few,15,-,TRBV2,TRBJ2-5,TGTGCCAGCAGTGCGGGGTGGGGCCTACAAGAGACCCAGTACTTC,CASSAGWGLQETQYF
few,13,TRBD1,TRBV6-5,TRBJ2-2,TGTGCCAGCAGAGGAAGGGGGCCCGGGGAGCTGTTTTTT,CASRGRGPGELFF
-,15,TRBD2,TRBV9,TRBJ2-2,TGTGCCAGCAGCTTTAGCGGGGGGGCCGCCGGGGAGCTGTTTTTT,CASSFSGGAAGELFF
-,14,-,TRBV28,TRBJ1-2,TGTGCCAGCAGTTTGAGTGGGACAATCTATGGCTACACCTTC,CASSLSGTIYGYTF
-,16,-,TRBV6-1,TRBJ2-7,TGTGCCAGCAGTGAAGCGCGAAGGGGAACGTCCTACGAGCAGTACTTC,CASSEARRGTSYEQYF
-,12,-,TRBV25-1,TRBJ2-2,TGTGCCAGCAGTAGTTACACCGGGGAGCTGTTTTTT,CASSSYTGELFF
-,14,-,TRBV30,TRBJ2-4,TGTGCCTGGAGTCTATGGACAAGGCAAAACATTCAGTACTTC,CAWSLWTRQNIQYF
-,10,-,TRBV30,TRBJ1-2,TGTGCCTGGCGCCATGGCGGCTACACCTTC,CAWRHGGYTF
once,13,-,TRBV5-4,TRBJ2-5,TGTGCCAGCAGCTTTTTGGGACAAGAGACCCAGTACTTC,CASSFLGQETQYF
-,14,-,TRBV4-1,TRBJ2-1,TGCGCCAGCAGCCAGGGACGGGGGATCGATGAGCAGTTCTTC,CASSQGRGIDEQFF
-,16,-,TRBV7-8,TRBJ2-5,TGTGCCAGCAGCTTAGTGGCGACTATGGCCCAAGAGACCCAGTACTTC,CASSLVATMAQETQYF
-,15,TRBD2,TRBV2,TRBJ2-7,TGTGCCAGCAGAGAGGGACTAGCGGGGGCCTACGAGCAGTACTTC,CASREGLAGAYEQYF
-,16,-,TRBV9,TRBJ2-7,TGTGCCAGCAGCGTAGGATCGGACCTTACCTCCTACGAGCAGTACTTC,CASSVGSDLTSYEQYF
-,17,-,TRBV7-8,TRBJ1-3,TGTGCCAGCAGCTTAGACCTCCTGGGGGAAGCTGGAAACACCATATATTTT,CASSLDLLGEAGNTIYF
-,17,TRBD1,TRBV7-2,TRBJ2-7,TGTGCCAGCAGCTTAAATTGGCAGGACAGGGCTTATAACGAGCAGTACTTC,CASSLNWQDRAYNEQYF